This TCR beta chain was found in a study of blood T cell repertoires in COVID-19. This clone was seen just once. The CDR3 runs to 13 residues. Looked up from germline, CDR1 is SQVTM and CDR2 is ANQGSEA. The V and J ends lost 5 bases and 5 bases, in that order; junction bases with no gene match: 3. Assay used: immunoSEQ multiplex PCR; TCRdb lists only in-frame clones, some missing. The table shows approximately 350,000 clones, with more than 70% occurring only once. The sequence came from a woman between 25 and 40 years old with COVID-19, enrolled during active disease. Sequencing input: peripheral blood. V gene TRBV29-1 combines with J gene TRBJ2-2, with 9 bases matching TRBD2. This chain's CDR3 is CSVSSGATGELFF. CDR3 in DNA: TGCAGCGTTTCTAGCGGGGCAACCGGGGAGCTGTTTTTT.